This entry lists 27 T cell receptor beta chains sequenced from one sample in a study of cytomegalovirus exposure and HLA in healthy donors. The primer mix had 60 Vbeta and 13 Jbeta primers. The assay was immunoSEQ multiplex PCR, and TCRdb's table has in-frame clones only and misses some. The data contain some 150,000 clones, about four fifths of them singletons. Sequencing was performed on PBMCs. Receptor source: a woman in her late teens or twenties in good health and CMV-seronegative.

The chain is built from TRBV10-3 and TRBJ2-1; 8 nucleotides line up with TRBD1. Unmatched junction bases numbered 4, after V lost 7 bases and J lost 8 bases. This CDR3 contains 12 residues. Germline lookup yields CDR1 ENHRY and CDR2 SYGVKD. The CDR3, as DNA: TGTGCCATCACCACAGGGGGTTATGAGCAGTTCTTC. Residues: CAITTGGYEQFF.

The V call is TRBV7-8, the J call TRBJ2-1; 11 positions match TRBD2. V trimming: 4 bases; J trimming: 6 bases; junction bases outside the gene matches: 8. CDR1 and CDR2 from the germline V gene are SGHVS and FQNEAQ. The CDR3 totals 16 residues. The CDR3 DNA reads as TGTGCCAGCAGCTCCAGACTAGCGGGGACGCCCAATGAGCAGTTCTTC. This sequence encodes CASSSRLAGTPNEQFF.

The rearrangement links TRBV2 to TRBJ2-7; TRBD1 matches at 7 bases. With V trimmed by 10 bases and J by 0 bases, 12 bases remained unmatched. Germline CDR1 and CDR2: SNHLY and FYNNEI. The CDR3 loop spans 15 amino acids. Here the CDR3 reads CATKGQLTPSYEQYF. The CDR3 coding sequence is TGTGCCACCAAGGGACAGCTAACCCCCTCCTACGAGCAGTACTTC.

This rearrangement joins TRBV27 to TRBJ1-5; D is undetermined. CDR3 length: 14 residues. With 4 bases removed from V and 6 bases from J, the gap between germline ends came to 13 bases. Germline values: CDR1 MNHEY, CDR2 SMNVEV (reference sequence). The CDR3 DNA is TGTGCCAGCAGTTCCGGACTAGGCGGTCAGCCCCAGCATTTT. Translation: CASSSGLGGQPQHF.

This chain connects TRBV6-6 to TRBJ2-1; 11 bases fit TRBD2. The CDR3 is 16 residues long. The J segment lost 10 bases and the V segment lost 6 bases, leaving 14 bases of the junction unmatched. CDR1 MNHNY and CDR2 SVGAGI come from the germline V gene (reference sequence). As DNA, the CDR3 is TGTGCCAGCAGGGACGAAACTAGCGGGAGAGGCGGGGAGCAGTTCTTC. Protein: CASRDETSGRGGEQFF.

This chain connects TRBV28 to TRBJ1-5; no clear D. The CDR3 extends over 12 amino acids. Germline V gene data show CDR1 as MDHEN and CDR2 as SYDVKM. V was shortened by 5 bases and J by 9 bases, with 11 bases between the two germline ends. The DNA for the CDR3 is TGTGCCAGCAGTGAGGTTGTAGGGCCCCAGCATTTT. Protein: CASSEVVGPQHF. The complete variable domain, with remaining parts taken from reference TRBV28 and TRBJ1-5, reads DVKVTQSSRYLVKRTGEKVFLECVQDMDHENMFWYRQDPGLGLRLIYFSYDVKMKEKGDIPEGYSVSREKKERFSLILESASTNQTSMYLCASSEVVGPQHFGDGTRLSIL.

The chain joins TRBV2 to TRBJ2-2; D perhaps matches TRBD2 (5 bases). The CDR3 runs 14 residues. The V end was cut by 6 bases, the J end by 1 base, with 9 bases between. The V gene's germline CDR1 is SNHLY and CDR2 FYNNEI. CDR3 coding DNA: TGTGCCAGCAGAAGGGCGGGGAACACCGGGGAGCTGTTTTTT. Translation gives CASRRAGNTGELFF.

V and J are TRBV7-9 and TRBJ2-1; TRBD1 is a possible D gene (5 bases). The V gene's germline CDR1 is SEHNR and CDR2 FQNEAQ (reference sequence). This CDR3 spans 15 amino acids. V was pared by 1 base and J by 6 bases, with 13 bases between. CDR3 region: CASSLGLTDTNEQFF. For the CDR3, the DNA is TGTGCCAGCAGCTTAGGACTGACGGACACCAATGAGCAGTTCTTC.

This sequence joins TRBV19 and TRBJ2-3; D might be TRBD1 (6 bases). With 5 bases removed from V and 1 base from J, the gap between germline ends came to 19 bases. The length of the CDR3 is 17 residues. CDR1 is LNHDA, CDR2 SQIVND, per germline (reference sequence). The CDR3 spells CASSPTGGRGGTDTQYF. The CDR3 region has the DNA TGTGCCAGTAGTCCAACTGGGGGCAGGGGAGGCACAGATACGCAGTATTTT.

CDR3 bases: TGTGCCAGCAGCTCCGGGACAGGGCTTGAAAAACTGTTTTTT. Translated, it gives CASSSGTGLEKLFF. V usage is TRBV5-4 and J usage is TRBJ1-4; 9 bases fit TRBD1. With 3 bases clipped from V and 7 bases from J, the junction kept 4 bases outside the gene matches. CDR1 and CDR2 (germline): SGHNT, YYREEE (reference sequence). The CDR3 extends over 14 amino acids. Filled out from reference TRBV5-4 and TRBJ1-4, the complete variable domain reads ETGVTQSPTHLIKTRGQQVTLRCSSQSGHNTVSWYQQALGQGPQFIFQYYREEENGRGNFPPRFSGLQFPNYSSELNVNALELDDSALYLCASSSGTGLEKLFFGSGTQLSVL.

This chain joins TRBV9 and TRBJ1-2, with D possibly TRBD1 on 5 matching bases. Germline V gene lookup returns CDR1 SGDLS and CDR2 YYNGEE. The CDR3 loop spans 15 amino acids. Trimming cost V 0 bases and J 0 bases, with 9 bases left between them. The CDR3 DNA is TGTGCCAGCAGCGTAGCGCGGGGGGCTAACTATGGCTACACCTTC. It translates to CASSVARGANYGYTF.

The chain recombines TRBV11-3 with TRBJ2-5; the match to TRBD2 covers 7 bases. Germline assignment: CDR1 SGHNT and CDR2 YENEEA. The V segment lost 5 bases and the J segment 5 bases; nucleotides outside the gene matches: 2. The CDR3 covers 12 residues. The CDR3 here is CASSTSVETQYF. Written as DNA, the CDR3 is TGTGCCAGCAGCACTAGCGTGGAGACCCAGTACTTC.

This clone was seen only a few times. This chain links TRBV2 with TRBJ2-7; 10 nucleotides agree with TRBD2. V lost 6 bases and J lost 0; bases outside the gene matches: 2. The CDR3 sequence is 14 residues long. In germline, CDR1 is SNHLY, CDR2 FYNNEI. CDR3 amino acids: CASSASGGSYEQYF. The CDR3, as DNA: TGTGCCAGCAGCGCTAGCGGGGGCTCCTACGAGCAGTACTTC.

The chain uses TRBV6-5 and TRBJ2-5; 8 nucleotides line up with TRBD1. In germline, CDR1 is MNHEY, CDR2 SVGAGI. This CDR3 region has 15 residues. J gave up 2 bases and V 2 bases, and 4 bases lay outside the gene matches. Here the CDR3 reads CASSYAGGPQETQYF. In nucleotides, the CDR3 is TGTGCCAGCAGTTACGCAGGGGGCCCGCAAGAGACCCAGTACTTC.

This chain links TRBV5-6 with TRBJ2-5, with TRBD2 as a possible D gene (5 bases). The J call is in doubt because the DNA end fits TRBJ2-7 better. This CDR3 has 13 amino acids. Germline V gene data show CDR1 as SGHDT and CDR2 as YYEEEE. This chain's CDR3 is CASSLALEDEQYF. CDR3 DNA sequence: TGTGCCAGCAGCTTGGCCCTGGAGGACGAGCAGTACTTC.

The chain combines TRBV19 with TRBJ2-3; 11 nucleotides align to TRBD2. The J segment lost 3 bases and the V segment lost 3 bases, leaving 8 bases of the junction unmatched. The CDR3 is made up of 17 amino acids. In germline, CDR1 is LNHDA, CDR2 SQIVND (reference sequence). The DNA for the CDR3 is TGTGCCAGTAGTATTGGTCCTAGCGGGAGGTTTACAGATACGCAGTATTTT. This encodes CASSIGPSGRFTDTQYF.

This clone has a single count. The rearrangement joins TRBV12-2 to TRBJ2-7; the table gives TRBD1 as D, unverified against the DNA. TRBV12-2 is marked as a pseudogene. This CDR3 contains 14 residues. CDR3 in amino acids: CASRLWDRGPQQYF. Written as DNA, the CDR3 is TGTGCAAGTCGCTTATGGGACAGGGGGCCTCAGCAGTACTTC.

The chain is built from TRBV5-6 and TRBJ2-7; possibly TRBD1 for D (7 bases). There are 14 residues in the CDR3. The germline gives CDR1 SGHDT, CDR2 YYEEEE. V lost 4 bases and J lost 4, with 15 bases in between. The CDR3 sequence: CASSAGQIIYEQYF. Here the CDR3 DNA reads TGTGCCAGCAGCGCGGGACAGATTATTTACGAGCAGTACTTC.

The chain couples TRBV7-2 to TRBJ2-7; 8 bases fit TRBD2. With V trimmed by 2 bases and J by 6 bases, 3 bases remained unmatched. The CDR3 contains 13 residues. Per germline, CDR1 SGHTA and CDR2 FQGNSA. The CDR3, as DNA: TGTGCCAGCAGCTTACGGGAGGGGACCGAGCAGTACTTC. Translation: CASSLREGTEQYF.

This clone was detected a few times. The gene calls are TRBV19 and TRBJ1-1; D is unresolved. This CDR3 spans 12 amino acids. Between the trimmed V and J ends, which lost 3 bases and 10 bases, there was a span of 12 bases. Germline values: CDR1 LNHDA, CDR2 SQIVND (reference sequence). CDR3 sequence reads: CASSINRSGAFF. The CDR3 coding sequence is TGTGCCAGTAGTATTAACCGCTCGGGAGCTTTCTTT.

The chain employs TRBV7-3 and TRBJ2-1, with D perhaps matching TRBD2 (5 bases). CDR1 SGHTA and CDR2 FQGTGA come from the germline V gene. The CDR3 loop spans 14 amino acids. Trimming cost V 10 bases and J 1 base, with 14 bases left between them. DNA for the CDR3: TGTGCCAAAACCAGAGCGGCTTCCTACAATGAGCAGTTCTTC. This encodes CAKTRAASYNEQFF.

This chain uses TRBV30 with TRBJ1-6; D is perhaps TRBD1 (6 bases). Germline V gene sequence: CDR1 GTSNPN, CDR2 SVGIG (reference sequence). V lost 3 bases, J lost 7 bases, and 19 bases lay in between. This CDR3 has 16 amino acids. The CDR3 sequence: CAWRTLGAGGNSPLHF. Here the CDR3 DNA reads TGTGCCTGGAGAACCCTGGGGGCAGGCGGGAATTCACCCCTCCACTTT. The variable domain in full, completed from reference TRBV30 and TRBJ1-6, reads SQTIHQWPATLVQPVGSPLSLECTVEGTSNPNLYWYRQAAGRGLQLLFYSVGIGQISSEVPQNLSASRPQDRQFILSSKKLLLSDSGFYLCAWRTLGAGGNSPLHFGNGTRLTVT.

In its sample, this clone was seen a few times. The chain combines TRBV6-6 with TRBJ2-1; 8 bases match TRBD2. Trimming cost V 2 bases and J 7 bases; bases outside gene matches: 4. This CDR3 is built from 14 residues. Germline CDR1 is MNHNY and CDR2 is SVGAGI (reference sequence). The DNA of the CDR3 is TGTGCCAGCAGTTACCCAGCGGGAGCAAATGAGCAGTTCTTC. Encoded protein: CASSYPAGANEQFF.

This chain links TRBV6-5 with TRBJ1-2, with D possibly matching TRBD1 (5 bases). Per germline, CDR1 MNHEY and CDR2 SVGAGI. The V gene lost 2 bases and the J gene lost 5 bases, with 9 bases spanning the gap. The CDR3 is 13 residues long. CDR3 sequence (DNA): TGTGCCAGCAGTTACAGACAGAGTTATGGCTACACCTTC. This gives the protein CASSYRQSYGYTF.

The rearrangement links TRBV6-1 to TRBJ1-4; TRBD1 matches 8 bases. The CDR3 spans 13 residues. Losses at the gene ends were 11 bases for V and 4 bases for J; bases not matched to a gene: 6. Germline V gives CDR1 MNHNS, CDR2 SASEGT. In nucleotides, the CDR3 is TGTGCCGGACGGACAGGGAGTAATGAAAAACTGTTTTTT. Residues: CAGRTGSNEKLFF.

CDR3 amino acids: CASSLTWREGNTGELFF. The CDR3 DNA reads as TGTGCCAGCAGCTTAACTTGGCGGGAGGGGAACACCGGGGAGCTGTTTTTT. This sequence joins TRBV7-8 and TRBJ2-2; TRBD2 matches at 9 bases. Germline CDR1 SGHVS, CDR2 FQNEAQ. After removal of 2 bases from V and 1 base from J, the junction contained 5 bases not matched to a gene. The CDR3 contains 17 residues.

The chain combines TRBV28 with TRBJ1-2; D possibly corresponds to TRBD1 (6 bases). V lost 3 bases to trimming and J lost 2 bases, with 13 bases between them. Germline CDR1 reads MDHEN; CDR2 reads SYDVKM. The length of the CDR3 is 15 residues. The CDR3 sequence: CASSFGGGANYGYTF. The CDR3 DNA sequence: TGTGCCAGCAGTTTTGGAGGGGGGGCGAACTATGGCTACACCTTC.